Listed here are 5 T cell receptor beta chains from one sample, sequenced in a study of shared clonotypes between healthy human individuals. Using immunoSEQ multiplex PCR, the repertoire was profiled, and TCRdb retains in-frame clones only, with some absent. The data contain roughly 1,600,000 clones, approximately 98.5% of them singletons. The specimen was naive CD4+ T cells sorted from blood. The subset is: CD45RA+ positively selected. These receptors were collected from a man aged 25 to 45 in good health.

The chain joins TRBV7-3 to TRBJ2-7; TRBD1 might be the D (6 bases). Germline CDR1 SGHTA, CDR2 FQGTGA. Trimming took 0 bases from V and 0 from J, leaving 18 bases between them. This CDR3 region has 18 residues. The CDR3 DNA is TGTGCCAGCAGCTTAACCGTTCGTGGTCGGACAGCCTCCTACGAGCAGTACTTC. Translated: CASSLTVRGRTASYEQYF.

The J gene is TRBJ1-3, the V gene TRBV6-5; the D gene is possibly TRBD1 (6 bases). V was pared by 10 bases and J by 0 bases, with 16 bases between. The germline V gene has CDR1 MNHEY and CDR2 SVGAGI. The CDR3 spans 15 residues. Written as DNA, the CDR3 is TGTGCCACCAATCCTCGCAGGGGCTCTGGAAACACCATATATTTT. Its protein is CATNPRRGSGNTIYF.

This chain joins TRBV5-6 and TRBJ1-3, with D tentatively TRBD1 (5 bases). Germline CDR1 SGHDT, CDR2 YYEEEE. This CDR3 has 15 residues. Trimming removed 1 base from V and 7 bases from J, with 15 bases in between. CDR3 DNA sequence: TGTGCCAGCAGCTTGTTTTGGGGAGGGGCGAACACCATATATTTT. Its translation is CASSLFWGGANTIYF.

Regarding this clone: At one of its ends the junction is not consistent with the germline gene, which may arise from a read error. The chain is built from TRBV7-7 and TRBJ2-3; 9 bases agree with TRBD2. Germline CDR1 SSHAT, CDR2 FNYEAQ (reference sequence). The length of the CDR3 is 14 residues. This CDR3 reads CASSSDSGSGPQYF. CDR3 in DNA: TGTGCTAGCAGCTCCGATAGCGGGAGCGGGCCGCAGTATTTT.

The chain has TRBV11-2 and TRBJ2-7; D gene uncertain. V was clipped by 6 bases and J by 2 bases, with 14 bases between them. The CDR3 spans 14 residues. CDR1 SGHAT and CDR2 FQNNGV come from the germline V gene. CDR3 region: CASSRFPGPYEQYF. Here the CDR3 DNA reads TGTGCCAGCAGTCGATTTCCAGGTCCCTACGAGCAGTACTTC.